This T cell receptor (beta chain) originates from a study of a mutant IDH1 vaccine in newly diagnosed glioma. Study-wide background: Patients were given eight vaccinations, scheduled in weeks 1, 3, 5, 7, 11, 15, 19 and 23. Patients' prior therapy spanned radiotherapy, temozolomide, or both; most underwent both. Initiation of the vaccine course occurred 4-6 weeks after radiotherapy alone, or alongside temozolomide cycles.

This CDR3 comprises 17 residues. Germline V gives CDR1 SGHNT, CDR2 YYREEE (reference sequence). V lost 2 bases and J 2 bases, leaving 16 bases between the germline ends. Regarding time point: week 11, during vaccination. Each vaccine dose was 300 ug of mutant IDH1 20-mer peptide, with topical imiquimod. General study points: Induction of immune responses by the vaccine occurred in 85% to 95% of patients.

Some clones are missing from TCRdb's copy, which holds only in-frame ones; the method was immunoSEQ multiplex PCR. Here the sample spans 60,000 to 75,000 clones, about 84% being singletons. In this sample, this clone turned up a few times. Its antigen is not known. The TCR originated in a man between 25 and 39 years old with glioma. Source: PBMCs, taken from a glioma patient whose treatment included an IDH1 peptide vaccine. This chain joins TRBV5-4 and TRBJ2-2; no definite D call. CDR3 DNA: TGTGCCAGCAGCTTTGACACACGCAGAGCCAACACCGGGGAGCTGTTTTTT. Translation gives CASSFDTRRANTGELFF.